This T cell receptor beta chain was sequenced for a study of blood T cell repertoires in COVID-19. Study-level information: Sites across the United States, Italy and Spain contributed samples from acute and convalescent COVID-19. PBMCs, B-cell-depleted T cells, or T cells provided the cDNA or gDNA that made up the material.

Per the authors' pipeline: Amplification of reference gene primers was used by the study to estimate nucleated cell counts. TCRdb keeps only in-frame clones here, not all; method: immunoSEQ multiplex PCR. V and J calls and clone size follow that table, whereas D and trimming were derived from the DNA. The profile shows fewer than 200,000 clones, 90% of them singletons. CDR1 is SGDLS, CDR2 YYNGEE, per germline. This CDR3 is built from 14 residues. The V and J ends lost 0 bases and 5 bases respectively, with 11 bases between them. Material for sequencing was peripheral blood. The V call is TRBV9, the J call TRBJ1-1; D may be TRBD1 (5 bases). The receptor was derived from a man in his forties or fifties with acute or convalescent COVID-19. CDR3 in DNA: TGTGCCAGCAGCGTAGCCGCCGGGGGAACTGAAGCTTTCTTT. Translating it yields CASSVAAGGTEAFF.